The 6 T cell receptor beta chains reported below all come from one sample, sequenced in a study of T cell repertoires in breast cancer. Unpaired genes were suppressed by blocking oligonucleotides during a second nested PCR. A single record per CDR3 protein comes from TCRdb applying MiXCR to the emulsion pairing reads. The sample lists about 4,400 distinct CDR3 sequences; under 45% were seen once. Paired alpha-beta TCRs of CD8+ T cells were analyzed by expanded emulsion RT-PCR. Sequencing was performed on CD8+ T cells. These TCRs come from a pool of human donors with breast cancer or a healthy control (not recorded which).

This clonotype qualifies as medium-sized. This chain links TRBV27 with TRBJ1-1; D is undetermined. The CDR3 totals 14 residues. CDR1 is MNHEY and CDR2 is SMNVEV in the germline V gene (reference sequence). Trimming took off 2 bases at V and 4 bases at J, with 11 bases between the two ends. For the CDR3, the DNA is TGTGCCAGCAGTTTAAAGGCGGTCTCCACTGAAGCTTTCTTT. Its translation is CASSLKAVSTEAFF.

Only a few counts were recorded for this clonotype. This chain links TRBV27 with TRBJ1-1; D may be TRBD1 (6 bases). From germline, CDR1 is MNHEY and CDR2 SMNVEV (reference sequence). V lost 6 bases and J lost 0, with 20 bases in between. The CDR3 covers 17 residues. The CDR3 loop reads CASSPIEGGLLNTEAFF. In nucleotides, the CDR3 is TGTGCCAGCAGCCCGATAGAGGGGGGGCTCTTGAACACTGAAGCTTTCTTT.

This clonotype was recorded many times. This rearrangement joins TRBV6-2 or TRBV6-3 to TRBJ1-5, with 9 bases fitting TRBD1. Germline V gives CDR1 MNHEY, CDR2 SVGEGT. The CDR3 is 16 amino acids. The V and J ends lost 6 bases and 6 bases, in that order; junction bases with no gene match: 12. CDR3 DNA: TGTGCCAGCAGGGCCGCACAAACAGGGGGCGGTCAGCCCCAGCATTTT. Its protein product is CASRAAQTGGGQPQHF.

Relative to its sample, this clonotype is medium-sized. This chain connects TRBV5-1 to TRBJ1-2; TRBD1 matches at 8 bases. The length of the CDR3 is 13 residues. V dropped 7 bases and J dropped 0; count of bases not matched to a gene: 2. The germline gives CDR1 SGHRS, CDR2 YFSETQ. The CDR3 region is CASGTGANYGYTF. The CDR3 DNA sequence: TGCGCCAGCGGGACAGGAGCTAACTATGGCTACACCTTC.

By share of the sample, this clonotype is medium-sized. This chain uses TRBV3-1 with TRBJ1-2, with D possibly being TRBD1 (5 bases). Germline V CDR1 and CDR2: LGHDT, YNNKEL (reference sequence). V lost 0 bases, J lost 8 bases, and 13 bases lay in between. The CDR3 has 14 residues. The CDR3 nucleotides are TGTGCCAGCAGCCAAGATTCCGGGGCTGGGGGCTACACCTTC. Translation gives CASSQDSGAGGYTF.

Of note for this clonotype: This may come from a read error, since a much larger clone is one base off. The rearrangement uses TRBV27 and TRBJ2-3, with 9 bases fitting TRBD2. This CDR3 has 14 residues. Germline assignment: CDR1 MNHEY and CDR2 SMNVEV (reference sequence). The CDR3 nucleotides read TGTGCCAGCAAGACGGGGACTAGCACAGGTACGCAGTATTTT. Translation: CASKTGTSTGTQYF.